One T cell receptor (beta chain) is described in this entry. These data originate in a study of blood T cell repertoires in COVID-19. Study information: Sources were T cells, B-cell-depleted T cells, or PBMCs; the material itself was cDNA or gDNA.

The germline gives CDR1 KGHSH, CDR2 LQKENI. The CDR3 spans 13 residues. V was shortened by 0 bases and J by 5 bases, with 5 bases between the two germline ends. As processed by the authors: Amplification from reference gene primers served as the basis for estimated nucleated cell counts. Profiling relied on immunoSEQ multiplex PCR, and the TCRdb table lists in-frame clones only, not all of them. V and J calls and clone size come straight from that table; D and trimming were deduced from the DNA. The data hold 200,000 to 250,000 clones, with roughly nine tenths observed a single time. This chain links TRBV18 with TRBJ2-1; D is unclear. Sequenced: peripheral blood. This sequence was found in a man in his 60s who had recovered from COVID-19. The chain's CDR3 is CASSPPVDNEQFF. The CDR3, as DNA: TGTGCCAGCTCACCACCGGTAGACAATGAGCAGTTCTTC.